The 21 T cell receptor beta chains given below trace back to one sample, sequenced in a study of T cell repertoires in cytomegalovirus infection. TCRdb re-analysed the reads in MiXCR, keeping a single row per CDR3 protein. This sample has roughly 150,000 distinct CDR3 sequences, with around 32% found just once. Their specific antigens are unknown. The starting material was CD8+ T cells from cultured PBMCs, obtained from culture after CMV antigen stimulation. Receptors were obtained from a human donor in good health (CMV status not recorded). Some clones in this sample may be carry-over from other donors' samples.

This clonotype was picked up many times. The V call is TRBV7-7, the J call TRBJ2-7, with D perhaps TRBD2 (6 bases). Trimming stripped 5 bases from V and 5 bases from J, with 13 bases between. The CDR3 has 13 amino acids. CDR1 is SSHAT and CDR2 is FNYEAQ in the germline V gene (reference sequence). The CDR3: CASSHSTGDEQYF. In DNA form, the CDR3 reads TGTGCCAGCAGCCACTCGACGGGGGACGAGCAGTACTTC.

This clonotype turned up a few times. This chain links TRBV20-1 with TRBJ2-3, with D maybe TRBD1 (6 bases). Germline lookup yields CDR1 DFQATT and CDR2 SNEGSKA (reference sequence). V lost 6 bases and J lost 1, with 17 bases in between. The CDR3 is made up of 15 amino acids. The CDR3 coding sequence is TGCAGTGCCCTGGACAGTGAATGGGGCACAGATACGCAGTATTTT. Translated, it gives CSALDSEWGTDTQYF.

This clonotype has only a few counts. The chain employs TRBV7-8 and TRBJ1-4; D is uncertain. CDR3 size: 16 residues. CDR1 is SGHVS and CDR2 is FQNEAQ in the germline V gene. Deletions cut 1 base from V and 5 bases from J, with 14 bases between. CDR3 in amino acids: CASSLVARVTNEKLFF. The CDR3, as DNA: TGTGCCAGCAGCTTAGTCGCCCGGGTTACGAATGAAAAACTGTTTTTT.

This clonotype appeared a few times. This chain joins TRBV29-1 and TRBJ2-3, with TRBD2 matching over 11 bases. The CDR3 is made up of 17 amino acids. CDR1 is SQVTM and CDR2 is ANQGSEA in the germline V gene. J lost 2 bases, V lost 0 bases, and 7 bases had no gene match. The CDR3 loop is CSVEDGLAGGLTDTQYF. As DNA, the CDR3 is TGCAGCGTTGAAGATGGTCTAGCGGGGGGACTCACAGATACGCAGTATTTT.

J is TRBJ1-1 and V is TRBV12-3 or TRBV12-4, with no clear D. The germline V and J ends were trimmed by 5 bases and 1 base, with 14 bases remaining between them. The CDR3 runs to 15 residues. The CDR3 is CASSLDPYSNTEAFF. The DNA of the CDR3 is TGTGCCAGCAGTCTTGACCCTTACTCGAACACTGAAGCTTTCTTT.

The chain combines TRBV5-1 with TRBJ1-1; D is possibly TRBD1 (5 bases). V was trimmed by 4 bases and J by 0 bases, leaving 19 bases between them. This CDR3 has 17 residues. Germline V gives CDR1 SGHRS, CDR2 YFSETQ. The CDR3 loop reads CASSQRTGPPMNTEAFF. CDR3 coding DNA: TGCGCCAGCAGCCAGCGAACAGGACCCCCAATGAACACTGAAGCTTTCTTT.

This clonotype was counted between two and nine times. The gene calls are TRBV7-3 and TRBJ2-1, with 8 bases fitting TRBD2. V lost 1 base to trimming and J lost 4 bases; unmatched junction nucleotides: 9. Germline V gene data show CDR1 as SGHTA and CDR2 as FQGTGA. This CDR3 is 17 amino acids long. As DNA, the CDR3 is TGTGCCAGCAGCTTAATAGGCGCTAGCGGGCCTTACAATGAGCAGTTCTTC. As protein: CASSLIGASGPYNEQFF.

This chain uses TRBV20-1 with TRBJ1-1, with D maybe TRBD1 (5 bases). Germline CDR1 and CDR2: DFQATT and SNEGSKA (reference sequence). V lost 5 bases, J lost 4 bases, and 11 bases lay in between. This CDR3 is 12 amino acids long. As DNA, the CDR3 is TGCAGTGCTCGGGGGGAGGGCACTGAAGCTTTCTTT. Its protein is CSARGEGTEAFF.

This clonotype was observed at least ten times. The chain carries TRBV5-6 and TRBJ1-1; 9 bases align to TRBD1. In germline, CDR1 is SGHDT, CDR2 YYEEEE. Germline trimming cut 3 bases from V and 1 base from J; bases unmatched to any gene: 7. This CDR3 spans 16 amino acids. CDR3 in DNA: TGTGCCAGCAGCTGGCTGCCGGGACAGGGGAACACTGAAGCTTTCTTT. Protein: CASSWLPGQGNTEAFF.

This clonotype has only a few counts. The chain uses TRBV4-1 and TRBJ1-2; weak D call: TRBD1 (6 bases). Germline V gene data show CDR1 as MGHRA and CDR2 as YSYEKL. V lost 0 bases and J lost 4, with 15 bases in between. This CDR3 has 16 residues. The CDR3 DNA reads TGCGCCAGCAGCCAAGAAGGTGGCAGGGGCCTCTATGGCTACACCTTC. This translates into CASSQEGGRGLYGYTF.

The V call is TRBV11-2, the J call TRBJ1-5; D remains ambiguous. V gave up 5 bases and J gave up 5 bases, with 10 bases separating them. The germline CDR1 and CDR2 sequences are SGHAT and FQNNGV. This CDR3 comprises 13 residues. CDR3 in DNA: TGTGCCAGCAGCCGACTGGCGGATCAGCCCCAGCATTTT. Translation: CASSRLADQPQHF.

This clonotype has a handful of counts. The chain uses TRBV9 and TRBJ2-6; D call uncertain. This CDR3 region has 14 residues. Germline CDR1 SGDLS, CDR2 YYNGEE. The V end was cut by 3 bases, the J end by 4 bases, with 8 bases between. The CDR3 here is CASSAPVGANVLTF. Written as DNA, the CDR3 is TGTGCCAGCAGCGCCCCGGTGGGGGCCAACGTCCTGACTTTC.

Ten or more counts support this clonotype. The chain uses TRBV4-1 and TRBJ1-1; TRBD1 matches 8 bases. Germline V gene data show CDR1 as MGHRA and CDR2 as YSYEKL. This CDR3 is 13 amino acids long. Unmatched junction bases numbered 0, after V lost 3 bases and J lost 3 bases. The chain's CDR3 is CASSQTGDTEAFF. The CDR3 DNA reads TGCGCCAGCAGCCAGACAGGGGACACTGAAGCTTTCTTT.

The chain carries TRBV9 and TRBJ2-1; TRBD2 agrees at 10 bases. The CDR3 is 15 residues long. V dropped 4 bases and J dropped 4; count of bases not matched to a gene: 5. CDR1 and CDR2 (germline): SGDLS, YYNGEE. Here the CDR3 reads CASSPWTSGYNEQFF. The CDR3 DNA reads TGTGCCAGCAGCCCTTGGACTAGCGGATACAATGAGCAGTTCTTC.

As concerns this clonotype: One base away lies a much larger clone, so this may be a sequencing read error. This rearrangement joins TRBV7-6 to TRBJ2-3, with a possible D match to TRBD2 (7 bases). V was shortened by 8 bases and J by 3 bases, with 12 bases between the two germline ends. The CDR3 spans 13 residues. Germline V gene lookup returns CDR1 SGHVS and CDR2 FNYEAQ. DNA for the CDR3: TGTGCCAGCGCAGGGGAGGGGACAGATACGCAGTATTTT. Amino acids: CASAGEGTDTQYF. The full variable domain, its missing parts supplied by reference TRBV7-6 and TRBJ2-3, is GAGVSQSPRYKVTKRGQDVALRCDPISGHVSLYWYRQALGQGPEFLTYFNYEAQQDKSGLPNDRFSAERPEGSISTLTIQRTEQRDSAMYRCASAGEGTDTQYFGPGTRLTVL.

This clonotype has a handful of counts. The chain links TRBV7-9 to TRBJ1-1, with D maybe TRBD1 (5 bases). V was trimmed by 3 bases and J by 6 bases, leaving 8 bases between them. Per germline, CDR1 SEHNR and CDR2 FQNEAQ (reference sequence). This CDR3 is built from 12 residues. CDR3: CASSFGTPEAFF. CDR3 in DNA: TGTGCCAGCAGCTTCGGGACCCCTGAAGCTTTCTTT.

The chain employs TRBV12-3 or TRBV12-4 and TRBJ2-1, with D uncertain. This CDR3 spans 13 amino acids. V was shortened by 6 bases and J by 0 bases, with 6 bases between the two germline ends. As DNA, the CDR3 is TGTGCCAGCAGCGTTCACTCCTACAATGAGCAGTTCTTC. Its protein product is CASSVHSYNEQFF.

The sample holds many counts of this clonotype. The genes are TRBV19 and TRBJ1-1, with TRBD1 as a possible D gene (5 bases). The CDR3 totals 12 residues. In germline, CDR1 is LNHDA, CDR2 SQIVND (reference sequence). Trimming took 6 bases from V and 1 from J, leaving 6 bases between them. The CDR3 spells CASRTGNTEAFF. As DNA, the CDR3 is TGTGCCAGTAGAACAGGGAACACTGAAGCTTTCTTT.

The chain joins TRBV6-5 to TRBJ1-1; tentatively, D is TRBD1 (6 bases). Between the trimmed V and J ends, which lost 6 bases and 4 bases, there was a span of 15 bases. Germline V gives CDR1 MNHEY, CDR2 SVGAGI. This CDR3 has 14 amino acids. CDR3: CASSPQGILTEAFF. DNA of the CDR3: TGTGCCAGCAGCCCACAGGGTATCCTCACTGAAGCTTTCTTT.

The gene calls are TRBV6-5 and TRBJ2-5, with 10 positions matching TRBD1. Germline lookup yields CDR1 MNHEY and CDR2 SVGAGI. V trimming: 0 bases; J trimming: 4 bases; junction bases outside the gene matches: 2. The CDR3 spans 15 residues. The CDR3 is CASSYSWTGGETQYF. The CDR3 nucleotides read TGTGCCAGCAGTTACTCGTGGACAGGGGGAGAGACCCAGTACTTC.

The chain couples TRBV5-6 to TRBJ2-2, with a tentative D call TRBD2 (6 bases). CDR3 length: 16 residues. V was trimmed by 4 bases and J by 4 bases, leaving 17 bases between them. Germline V gives CDR1 SGHDT, CDR2 YYEEEE. CDR3 in DNA: TGTGCCAGCAGCCTGAGGTGGGCGGGAACCACCGGGGAGCTGTTTTTT. Protein sequence: CASSLRWAGTTGELFF. The full variable domain, rest sourced from reference TRBV5-6 and TRBJ2-2, is DAGVTQSPTHLIKTRGQQVTLRCSPKSGHDTVSWYQQALGQGPQFIFQYYEEEERQRGNFPDRFSGHQFPNYSSELNVNALLLGDSALYLCASSLRWAGTTGELFFGEGSRLTVL.